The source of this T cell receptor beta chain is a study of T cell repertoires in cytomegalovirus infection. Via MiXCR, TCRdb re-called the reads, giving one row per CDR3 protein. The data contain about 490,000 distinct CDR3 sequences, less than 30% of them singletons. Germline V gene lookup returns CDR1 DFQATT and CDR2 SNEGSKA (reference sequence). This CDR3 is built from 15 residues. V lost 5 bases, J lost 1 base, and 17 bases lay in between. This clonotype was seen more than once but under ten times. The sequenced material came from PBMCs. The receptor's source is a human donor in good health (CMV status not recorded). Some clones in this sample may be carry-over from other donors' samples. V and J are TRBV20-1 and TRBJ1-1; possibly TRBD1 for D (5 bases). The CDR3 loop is CSADPQGPSNTEAFF. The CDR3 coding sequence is TGCAGTGCTGACCCCCAGGGACCCTCGAACACTGAAGCTTTCTTT.